This T cell receptor (beta chain) was profiled in a study of shared clonotypes between healthy human individuals. CD45RO-negative CD8 cells positively selected for CCR7 made up the naive population, which excluded terminally differentiated effector memory CD45RA+ cells. Clones were sequenced by immunoSEQ multiplex PCR, and TCRdb holds only the in-frame ones, with some missing. The table shows roughly 650,000 clones, with approximately 96% occurring only once. V was clipped by 3 bases and J by 0 bases; unmatched bases: 11. This CDR3 comprises 19 residues. CDR1 is MGHRA and CDR2 is YSYEKL in the germline V gene.

This sequence joins TRBV4-1 and TRBJ2-1; 10 bases line up with TRBD2. What was sequenced was naive CD8+ T cells sorted from blood. The sequence was obtained from a woman in her 30s in good health. The CDR3, as DNA: TGCGCCAGCAGCCAGGGACCGGGACTAGCGCGGGGCTCCTACAATGAGCAGTTCTTC. As protein: CASSQGPGLARGSYNEQFF.